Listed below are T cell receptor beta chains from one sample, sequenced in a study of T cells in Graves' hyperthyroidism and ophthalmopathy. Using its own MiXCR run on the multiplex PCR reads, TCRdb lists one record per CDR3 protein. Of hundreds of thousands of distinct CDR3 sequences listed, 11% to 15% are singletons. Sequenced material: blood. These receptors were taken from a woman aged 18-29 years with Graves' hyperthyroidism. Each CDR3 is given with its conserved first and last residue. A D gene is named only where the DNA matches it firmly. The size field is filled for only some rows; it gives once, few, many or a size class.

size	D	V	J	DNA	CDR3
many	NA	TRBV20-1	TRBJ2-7	TGCAGTGCCCTGGAGGGGGTTAAAGGTTACGAGCAGTACTTC	CSALEGVKGYEQYF
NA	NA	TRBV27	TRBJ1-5	TGTGCCAGCAAGGCCTTTAATCAGCCCCAGCATTTT	CASKAFNQPQHF
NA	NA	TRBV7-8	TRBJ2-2	TGTGCCAGCAGCTTAGCGTTTTCCGGAGACACCGGGGAGCTGTTTTTT	CASSLAFSGDTGELFF
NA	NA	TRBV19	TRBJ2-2	TGTGCCAGTAGTATAGCCACCGGGGAGCTGTTTTTT	CASSIATGELFF
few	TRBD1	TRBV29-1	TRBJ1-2	TGCAGCGTGACGGGGTTGGGACAGGGAATCTACACCTTC	CSVTGLGQGIYTF
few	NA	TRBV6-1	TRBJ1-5	TGTGCCAGCACGAGGGCCCGGCAGCCCCAGCATTTT	CASTRARQPQHF
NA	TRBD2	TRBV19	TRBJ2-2	TGTGCCAGTAGCCCCGCGGGGAGGGACACCGGGGAGCTGTTTTTT	CASSPAGRDTGELFF
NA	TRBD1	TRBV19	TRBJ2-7	TGTGCCAGTAGCGACCGGGACAGCACCTACGAGCAGTACTTC	CASSDRDSTYEQYF
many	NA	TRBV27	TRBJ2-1	TGTGCCAGCAGTTTCCCCGGGTCCCTGGGCAATGAGCAGTTCTTC	CASSFPGSLGNEQFF
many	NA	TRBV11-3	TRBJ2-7	TGTGCCAGCAGCTTAGCAGTAGGCGAGCAGTACTTC	CASSLAVGEQYF
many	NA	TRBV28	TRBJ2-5	TGTGCCAGCAGTCCCGGGAACCAAGAGACCCAGTACTTC	CASSPGNQETQYF
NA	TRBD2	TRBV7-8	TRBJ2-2	TGTGCCAGCGATCGGACTAGAATGGGTAACACCGGGGAGCTGTTTTTT	CASDRTRMGNTGELFF
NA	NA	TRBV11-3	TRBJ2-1	TGTGCCAGCAGCTGGGAGCCGGCGGGGCCGGATGGGAATGAGCAGTTCTTC	CASSWEPAGPDGNEQFF
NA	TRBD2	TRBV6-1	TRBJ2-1	TGTGCCAGCAGTCGTTGGGCTAGCGGTTACAATGAGCAGTTCTTC	CASSRWASGYNEQFF